This TCR beta chain was obtained from a study of blood T cell repertoires in COVID-19. Assignment of participants to cohorts was predicated upon participant-reported clinical history. Cohort 3 donors counted as recovered after two negative PCRs, clearance, or resolved symptoms. The CDR3 length is 19 residues. Germline V gene lookup returns CDR1 WSHSY and CDR2 SAAADI. Trimming at V came to 0 bases and at J to 8 bases, leaving 17 bases not matched to a gene. Per the authors' pipeline: The authors estimated nucleated cell counts from reference gene primer amplification. Profiling relied on immunoSEQ multiplex PCR, and the TCRdb table lists in-frame clones only, not all of them. That table furnishes V, J and clone size, whereas the DNA furnished D and trimming. The sample lists 150,000 or so clones, over 75% occurring once.

Sequenced material: PBMCs or T cells enriched from blood (not recorded which). The TCR sequence derives from a man aged 35 to 55 who had recovered from COVID-19. The chain couples TRBV10-2 to TRBJ2-1; 9 bases are a match to TRBD2. The CDR3 nucleotides read TGCGCCAGCAGTGAGTCCCTAGCGGGGCCCCATACCTCCACGGATGAGCAGTTCTTC. This gives the protein CASSESLAGPHTSTDEQFF.